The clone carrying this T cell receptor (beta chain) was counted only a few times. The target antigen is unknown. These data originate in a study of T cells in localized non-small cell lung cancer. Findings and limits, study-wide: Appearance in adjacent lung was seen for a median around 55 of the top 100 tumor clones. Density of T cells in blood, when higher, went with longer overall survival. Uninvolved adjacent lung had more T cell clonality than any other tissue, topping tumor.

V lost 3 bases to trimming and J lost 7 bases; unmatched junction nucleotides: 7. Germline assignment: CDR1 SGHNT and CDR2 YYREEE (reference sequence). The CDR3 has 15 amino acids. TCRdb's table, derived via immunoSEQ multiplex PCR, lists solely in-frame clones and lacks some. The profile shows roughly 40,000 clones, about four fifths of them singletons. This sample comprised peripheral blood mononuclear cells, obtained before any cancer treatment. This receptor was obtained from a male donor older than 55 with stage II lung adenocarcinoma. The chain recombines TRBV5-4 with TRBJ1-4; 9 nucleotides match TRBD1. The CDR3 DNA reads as TGTGCCAGCAGCTCAAGGGACAGGGCGGGTGAAAAACTGTTTTTT. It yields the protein CASSSRDRAGEKLFF.